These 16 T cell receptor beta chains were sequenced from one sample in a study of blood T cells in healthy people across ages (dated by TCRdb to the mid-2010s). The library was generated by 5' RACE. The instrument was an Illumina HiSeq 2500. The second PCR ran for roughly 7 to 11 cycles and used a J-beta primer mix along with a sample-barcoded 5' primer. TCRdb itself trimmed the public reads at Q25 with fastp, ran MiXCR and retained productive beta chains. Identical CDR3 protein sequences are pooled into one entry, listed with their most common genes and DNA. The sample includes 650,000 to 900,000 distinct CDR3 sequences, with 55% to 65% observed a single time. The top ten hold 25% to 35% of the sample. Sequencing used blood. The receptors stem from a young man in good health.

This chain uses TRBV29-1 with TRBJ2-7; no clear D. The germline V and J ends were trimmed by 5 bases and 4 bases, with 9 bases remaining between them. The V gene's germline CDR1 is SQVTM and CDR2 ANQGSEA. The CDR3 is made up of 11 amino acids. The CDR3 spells CSVRGGYEQYF. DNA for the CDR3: TGCAGCGTTCGCGGTGGTTACGAGCAGTACTTC.

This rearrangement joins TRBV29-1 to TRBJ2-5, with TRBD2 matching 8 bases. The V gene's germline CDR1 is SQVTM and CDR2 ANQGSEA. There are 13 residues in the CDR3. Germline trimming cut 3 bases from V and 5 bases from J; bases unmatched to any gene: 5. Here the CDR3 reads CSVEGLVTETQYF. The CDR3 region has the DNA TGCAGCGTTGAGGGACTAGTAACCGAGACCCAGTACTTC.

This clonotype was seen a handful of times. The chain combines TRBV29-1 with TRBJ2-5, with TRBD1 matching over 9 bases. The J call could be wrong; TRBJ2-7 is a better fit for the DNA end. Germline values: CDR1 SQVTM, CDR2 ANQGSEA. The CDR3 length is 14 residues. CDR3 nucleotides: TGCAGCGTTGAAGAGGAAGGACAGGGGTACGAGCAGTACTTC. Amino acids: CSVEEEGQGYEQYF.

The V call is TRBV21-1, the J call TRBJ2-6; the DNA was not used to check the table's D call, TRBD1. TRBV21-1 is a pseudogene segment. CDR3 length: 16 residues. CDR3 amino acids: CASSKEGGSGANVLTF. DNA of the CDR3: TGTGCCAGCAGCAAAGAGGGGGGCTCTGGGGCCAACGTCCTGACTTTC.

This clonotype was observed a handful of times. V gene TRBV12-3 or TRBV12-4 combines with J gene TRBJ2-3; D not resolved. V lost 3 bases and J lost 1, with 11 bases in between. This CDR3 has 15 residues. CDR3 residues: CASSFRPWGTDTQYF. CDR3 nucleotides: TGTGCCAGCAGTTTCCGGCCGTGGGGCACAGATACGCAGTATTTT.

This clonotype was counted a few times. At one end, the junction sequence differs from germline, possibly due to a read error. Written as DNA, the CDR3 is TGTGCTAGCAGTCCCCCGGGACTAGCGGGGGGAGCCCAGTACTTC. Encoded protein: CASSPPGLAGGAQYF. The chain has TRBV7-7 and TRBJ2-5; 15 nucleotides align to TRBD2. The germline V gene encodes CDR1 SSHAT and CDR2 FNYEAQ (reference sequence). The CDR3 contains 15 residues. The variable domain in full, with the rest retrieved from reference TRBV7-7 and TRBJ2-5, is GAGVSQSPRYKVTKRGQDVTLRCDPISSHATLYWYQQALGQGPEFLTYFNYEAQPDKSGLPSDRFSAERPEGSISTLTIQRTEQRDSAMYRCASSPPGLAGGAQYFGPGTRLLVL.

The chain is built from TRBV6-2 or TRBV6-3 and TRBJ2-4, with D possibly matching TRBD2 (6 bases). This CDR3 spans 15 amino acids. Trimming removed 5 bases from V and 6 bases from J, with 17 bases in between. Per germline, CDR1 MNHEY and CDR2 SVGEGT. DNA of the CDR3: TGTGCCAGCAGTCCACTGGGGGGTCCGGGAAACATTCAGTACTTC. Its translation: CASSPLGGPGNIQYF.

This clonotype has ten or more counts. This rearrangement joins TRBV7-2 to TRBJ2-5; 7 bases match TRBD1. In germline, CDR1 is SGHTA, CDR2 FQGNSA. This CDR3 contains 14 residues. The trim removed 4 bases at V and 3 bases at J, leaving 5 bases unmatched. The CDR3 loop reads CASSWTGREETQYF. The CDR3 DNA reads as TGTGCCAGCAGCTGGACAGGTAGAGAAGAGACCCAGTACTTC.

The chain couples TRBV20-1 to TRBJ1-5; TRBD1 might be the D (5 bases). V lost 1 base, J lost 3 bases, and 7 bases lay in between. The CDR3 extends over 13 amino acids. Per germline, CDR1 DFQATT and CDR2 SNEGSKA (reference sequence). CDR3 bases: TGCAGTGCTAGAGCCAGGGACAATCAGCCCCAGCATTTT. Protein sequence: CSARARDNQPQHF.

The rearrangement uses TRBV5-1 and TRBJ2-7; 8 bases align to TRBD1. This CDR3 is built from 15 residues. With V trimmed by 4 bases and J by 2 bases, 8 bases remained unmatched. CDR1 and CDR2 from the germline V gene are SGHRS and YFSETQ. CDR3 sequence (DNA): TGCGCCAGCAGCCTTAACAGGGGGGACACCTACGAGCAGTACTTC. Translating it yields CASSLNRGDTYEQYF.

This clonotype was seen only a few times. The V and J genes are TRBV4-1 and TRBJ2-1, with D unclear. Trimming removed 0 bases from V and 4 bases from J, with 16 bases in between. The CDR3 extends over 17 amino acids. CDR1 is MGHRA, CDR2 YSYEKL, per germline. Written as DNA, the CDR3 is TGCGCCAGCAGCCAAGATCTTGTTTTGGGAATTTACAATGAGCAGTTCTTC. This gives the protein CASSQDLVLGIYNEQFF.

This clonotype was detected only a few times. The CDR3 loop is CASRAGRGQPQHF. For the CDR3, the DNA is TGTGCCAGCAGGGCCGGGAGAGGGCAGCCCCAGCATTTT. The chain joins TRBV12-3 or TRBV12-4 to TRBJ1-5; D is uncertain. Trimming cost V 6 bases and J 7 bases, with 13 bases left between them. This CDR3 is 13 amino acids long.

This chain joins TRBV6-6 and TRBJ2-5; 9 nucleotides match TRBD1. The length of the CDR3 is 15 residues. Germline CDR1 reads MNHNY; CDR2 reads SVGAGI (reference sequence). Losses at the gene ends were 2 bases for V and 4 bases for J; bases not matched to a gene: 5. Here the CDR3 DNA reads TGTGCCAGCAGTTACCCCTGGGACAGGGCAGAGACCCAGTACTTC. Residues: CASSYPWDRAETQYF.

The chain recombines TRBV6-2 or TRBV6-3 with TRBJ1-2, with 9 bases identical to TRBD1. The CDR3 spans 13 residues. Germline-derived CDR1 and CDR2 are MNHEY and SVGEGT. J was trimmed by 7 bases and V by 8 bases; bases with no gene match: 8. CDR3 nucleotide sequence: TGTGCCAGCTGGACAGGGGAATTGGCTGGCTACACCTTC. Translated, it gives CASWTGELAGYTF.

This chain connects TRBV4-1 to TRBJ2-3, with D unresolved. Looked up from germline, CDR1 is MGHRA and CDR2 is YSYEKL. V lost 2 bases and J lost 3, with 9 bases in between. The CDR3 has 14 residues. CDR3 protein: CASSQRQSTDTQYF. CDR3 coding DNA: TGCGCCAGCAGCCAACGGCAGAGTACAGATACGCAGTATTTT.

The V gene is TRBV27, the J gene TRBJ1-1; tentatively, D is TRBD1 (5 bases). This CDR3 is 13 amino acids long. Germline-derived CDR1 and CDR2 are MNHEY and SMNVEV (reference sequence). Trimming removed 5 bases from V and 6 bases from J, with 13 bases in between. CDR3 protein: CASSPLGGAEAFF. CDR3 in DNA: TGTGCCAGCAGTCCCCTGGGGGGGGCTGAAGCTTTCTTT.